These T cell receptor beta chains were read from a single sample in a study of cytomegalovirus exposure and HLA in healthy donors. The assay was immunoSEQ multiplex PCR, and TCRdb's table has in-frame clones only and misses some. The sample consists of about 61,000 clones, about 90% of them appearing once. The sequenced material came from PBMCs. These receptors were taken from a man in his thirties or forties in good health and CMV-seropositive. Both conserved end residues are part of each CDR3. The order of the fields is clone size, V gene, D gene, CDR3 length, J gene, CDR3 protein, CDR3 DNA. The D gene is left open where the match is weak. A clone size is listed for some rows: how often the clone was seen (once, few, many), or a class if it is expanded.

clone_size: few; v_call: TRBV28; d_call: TRBD1; cdr3_length: 15; j_call: TRBJ2-7; cdr3_aa: CASSSSGTGSYEQYF; cdr3_nt: TGTGCCAGCAGTTCCTCCGGGACAGGGTCCTACGAGCAGTACTTC
clone_size: NA; v_call: TRBV6-5; d_call: NA; cdr3_length: 14; j_call: TRBJ1-2; cdr3_aa: CASSFSGRNYGYTF; cdr3_nt: TGTGCCAGCAGTTTCTCGGGCAGGAACTATGGCTACACCTTC
clone_size: NA; v_call: TRBV7-9; d_call: NA; cdr3_length: 15; j_call: TRBJ2-1; cdr3_aa: CASSLGSGEYNEQFF; cdr3_nt: TGTGCCAGCTCCTTGGGTAGCGGTGAATACAATGAGCAGTTCTTC
clone_size: NA; v_call: TRBV6-5; d_call: NA; cdr3_length: 14; j_call: TRBJ2-6; cdr3_aa: CASREDRGANVLTF; cdr3_nt: TGTGCCTCTCGAGAGGACAGAGGGGCCAACGTCCTGACTTTC
clone_size: once; v_call: TRBV15; d_call: TRBD2; cdr3_length: 17; j_call: TRBJ2-7; cdr3_aa: CATSGGLAGGSSYEQYF; cdr3_nt: TGTGCCACCAGCGGTGGACTAGCGGGAGGGAGCTCCTACGAGCAGTACTTC
clone_size: NA; v_call: TRBV18; d_call: NA; cdr3_length: 15; j_call: TRBJ1-5; cdr3_aa: CASSQQGFGNQPQHF; cdr3_nt: TGTGCCAGCTCTCAACAGGGCTTTGGCAATCAGCCCCAGCATTTT
clone_size: NA; v_call: TRBV19; d_call: NA; cdr3_length: 14; j_call: TRBJ2-1; cdr3_aa: CASSISPGDNEQFF; cdr3_nt: TGTGCCAGTAGTATCAGCCCGGGGGACAATGAGCAGTTCTTC
clone_size: NA; v_call: TRBV7-9; d_call: NA; cdr3_length: 15; j_call: TRBJ2-7; cdr3_aa: CASSLGQTITYEQYF; cdr3_nt: TGTGCCAGCAGCTTAGGACAGACCATAACCTACGAGCAGTACTTC
clone_size: NA; v_call: TRBV7-2; d_call: NA; cdr3_length: 14; j_call: TRBJ1-5; cdr3_aa: CASSLTTANQPQHF; cdr3_nt: TGTGCCAGCAGCTTGACAACTGCCAATCAGCCCCAGCATTTT
clone_size: NA; v_call: TRBV27; d_call: NA; cdr3_length: 14; j_call: TRBJ1-1; cdr3_aa: CASSLQTMNTEAFF; cdr3_nt: TGTGCCAGCAGTTTACAGACTATGAACACTGAAGCTTTCTTT
clone_size: NA; v_call: TRBV27; d_call: NA; cdr3_length: 16; j_call: TRBJ1-2; cdr3_aa: CASRPNTGTANYGYTF; cdr3_nt: TGTGCCAGCAGACCTAACACAGGGACCGCTAACTATGGCTACACCTTC
clone_size: NA; v_call: TRBV30; d_call: NA; cdr3_length: 15; j_call: TRBJ2-5; cdr3_aa: CAWSVVPGGEKTQYF; cdr3_nt: TGTGCCTGGAGTGTCGTGCCGGGCGGGGAAAAGACCCAGTACTTC
clone_size: NA; v_call: TRBV14; d_call: NA; cdr3_length: 14; j_call: TRBJ2-7; cdr3_aa: CASSHTGEGYEQYF; cdr3_nt: TGTGCCAGCAGCCATACGGGAGAGGGTTACGAGCAGTACTTC
clone_size: NA; v_call: TRBV6-5; d_call: TRBD1; cdr3_length: 14; j_call: TRBJ2-7; cdr3_aa: CASSYGGQAYEQYF; cdr3_nt: TGTGCCAGCAGTTACGGGGGACAGGCCTACGAGCAGTACTTC
clone_size: NA; v_call: TRBV27; d_call: NA; cdr3_length: 15; j_call: TRBJ2-7; cdr3_aa: CASSLDGDSSYEQYF; cdr3_nt: TGTGCCAGCAGTTTGGACGGGGATAGCTCCTACGAGCAGTACTTC
clone_size: NA; v_call: TRBV5-1; d_call: TRBD1; cdr3_length: 15; j_call: TRBJ1-3; cdr3_aa: CASSRGTGAGNTIYF; cdr3_nt: TGCGCCAGCAGCCGTGGGACAGGGGCTGGAAACACCATATATTTT
clone_size: NA; v_call: TRBV6-6; d_call: NA; cdr3_length: 11; j_call: TRBJ2-7; cdr3_aa: CASSSLYEQYF; cdr3_nt: TGTGCCAGCAGTTCCCTTTACGAGCAGTACTTC
clone_size: NA; v_call: TRBV10-3; d_call: TRBD2; cdr3_length: 15; j_call: TRBJ2-3; cdr3_aa: CAITRTSLYSDTQYF; cdr3_nt: TGTGCCATCACCCGGACTAGTCTTTATTCAGATACGCAGTATTTT
clone_size: NA; v_call: TRBV10-2; d_call: NA; cdr3_length: 13; j_call: TRBJ1-1; cdr3_aa: CASRSIGFTEAFF; cdr3_nt: TGCGCCAGCAGGAGTATCGGGTTCACTGAAGCTTTCTTT
clone_size: NA; v_call: TRBV9; d_call: NA; cdr3_length: 14; j_call: TRBJ2-5; cdr3_aa: CASSVAPDGDLQYF; cdr3_nt: TGTGCCAGCAGCGTAGCCCCGGACGGGGATCTTCAGTACTTC
clone_size: NA; v_call: TRBV7-8; d_call: TRBD2; cdr3_length: 14; j_call: TRBJ2-7; cdr3_aa: CASSPSGPSYEQYF; cdr3_nt: TGTGCCAGCAGCCCTAGCGGGCCCTCCTACGAGCAGTACTTC
clone_size: NA; v_call: TRBV5-6; d_call: NA; cdr3_length: 16; j_call: TRBJ2-7; cdr3_aa: CASSLAREPFSYEQYF; cdr3_nt: TGTGCCAGCAGCTTGGCTCGGGAGCCCTTCTCCTACGAGCAGTACTTC
clone_size: once; v_call: TRBV5-1; d_call: TRBD1; cdr3_length: 19; j_call: TRBJ1-6; cdr3_aa: CASSRLGQGARWDNSPLHF; cdr3_nt: TGCGCCAGCAGCCGCCTTGGACAGGGTGCCAGGTGGGATAATTCACCCCTCCACTTT
clone_size: NA; v_call: TRBV19; d_call: NA; cdr3_length: 13; j_call: TRBJ1-5; cdr3_aa: CASRPRDVQPQHF; cdr3_nt: TGTGCCAGTAGGCCGAGGGATGTGCAGCCCCAGCATTTT
clone_size: NA; v_call: TRBV11-2; d_call: TRBD1; cdr3_length: 15; j_call: TRBJ2-5; cdr3_aa: CASSLVGTGVETQYF; cdr3_nt: TGTGCCAGCAGCTTAGTAGGGACAGGGGTAGAGACCCAGTACTTC
clone_size: NA; v_call: TRBV28; d_call: TRBD1; cdr3_length: 12; j_call: TRBJ1-1; cdr3_aa: CASSTGQGEAFF; cdr3_nt: TGTGCCAGCAGCACGGGACAGGGAGAAGCTTTCTTT
clone_size: NA; v_call: TRBV7-3; d_call: TRBD2; cdr3_length: 15; j_call: TRBJ2-1; cdr3_aa: CASSLTSGSHNEQFF; cdr3_nt: TGTGCCAGCAGCTTAACTAGCGGGAGCCACAATGAGCAGTTCTTC
clone_size: NA; v_call: TRBV6-1; d_call: NA; cdr3_length: 14; j_call: TRBJ1-1; cdr3_aa: CASSLSRQDTEAFF; cdr3_nt: TGTGCCAGCAGTTTGTCACGGCAGGACACTGAAGCTTTCTTT
clone_size: NA; v_call: TRBV30; d_call: TRBD1; cdr3_length: 14; j_call: TRBJ1-2; cdr3_aa: CAWSAWTGADGYTF; cdr3_nt: TGTGCCTGGAGTGCGTGGACAGGGGCAGATGGCTACACCTTC
clone_size: NA; v_call: TRBV18; d_call: NA; cdr3_length: 15; j_call: TRBJ2-5; cdr3_aa: CASSPKATVQETQYF; cdr3_nt: TGTGCCAGCTCCCCCAAGGCGACAGTACAAGAGACCCAGTACTTC
clone_size: NA; v_call: TRBV29-1; d_call: TRBD2; cdr3_length: 15; j_call: TRBJ2-3; cdr3_aa: CSVRGLAGATDTQYF; cdr3_nt: TGCAGCGTTCGGGGACTAGCGGGAGCCACAGATACGCAGTATTTT
clone_size: NA; v_call: TRBV6-5; d_call: NA; cdr3_length: 15; j_call: TRBJ2-7; cdr3_aa: CASSITGGADYEQYF; cdr3_nt: TGTGCCAGCAGTATAACAGGGGGGGCAGACTACGAGCAGTACTTC
clone_size: NA; v_call: TRBV7-2; d_call: TRBD2; cdr3_length: 14; j_call: TRBJ2-3; cdr3_aa: CASSRKAGADTQYF; cdr3_nt: TGTGCCAGCAGCCGTAAAGCGGGAGCAGATACGCAGTATTTT
clone_size: NA; v_call: TRBV4-3; d_call: NA; cdr3_length: 15; j_call: TRBJ2-3; cdr3_aa: CASSQDAESTDTQYF; cdr3_nt: TGCGCCAGCAGCCAAGACGCGGAAAGCACAGATACGCAGTATTTT
clone_size: NA; v_call: TRBV7-2; d_call: NA; cdr3_length: 15; j_call: TRBJ2-2; cdr3_aa: CASSLVASPTGELFF; cdr3_nt: TGTGCCAGCAGCTTAGTGGCTAGCCCGACCGGGGAGCTGTTTTTT
clone_size: NA; v_call: TRBV7-9; d_call: TRBD2; cdr3_length: 14; j_call: TRBJ2-5; cdr3_aa: CASTTSGSGETQYF; cdr3_nt: TGTGCCAGCACGACTAGCGGGAGTGGAGAGACCCAGTACTTC
clone_size: NA; v_call: TRBV7-3; d_call: NA; cdr3_length: 13; j_call: TRBJ2-7; cdr3_aa: CASSLQGDNEQYF; cdr3_nt: TGTGCCAGCAGCTTGCAAGGGGATAACGAGCAGTACTTC
clone_size: NA; v_call: TRBV18; d_call: NA; cdr3_length: 15; j_call: TRBJ2-2; cdr3_aa: CASSPGGEFTGELFF; cdr3_nt: TGTGCCAGCTCACCGGGCGGGGAATTCACCGGGGAGCTGTTTTTT
clone_size: NA; v_call: TRBV9; d_call: NA; cdr3_length: 16; j_call: TRBJ1-2; cdr3_aa: CASSVRGEGFDYGYTF; cdr3_nt: TGTGCCAGCAGCGTAAGGGGGGAGGGCTTCGACTATGGCTACACCTTC
clone_size: NA; v_call: TRBV6-6; d_call: TRBD1; cdr3_length: 12; j_call: TRBJ1-1; cdr3_aa: CASSPHRGEAFF; cdr3_nt: TGTGCCAGCAGTCCCCACAGGGGGGAGGCTTTCTTT
clone_size: NA; v_call: TRBV7-9; d_call: TRBD1; cdr3_length: 16; j_call: TRBJ1-3; cdr3_aa: CASSPGQPGSGNTIYF; cdr3_nt: TGTGCCAGCAGCCCGGGACAGCCGGGCTCTGGAAACACCATATATTTT
clone_size: NA; v_call: TRBV6-4; d_call: TRBD2; cdr3_length: 13; j_call: TRBJ2-5; cdr3_aa: CASSRLAGETQYF; cdr3_nt: TGTGCCAGCAGTCGACTAGCGGGGGAGACCCAGTACTTC
clone_size: NA; v_call: TRBV7-3; d_call: NA; cdr3_length: 14; j_call: TRBJ1-2; cdr3_aa: CASSSYTVQYGYTF; cdr3_nt: TGTGCCAGCAGCTCATACACAGTCCAGTATGGCTACACCTTC
clone_size: NA; v_call: TRBV11-1; d_call: TRBD1; cdr3_length: 13; j_call: TRBJ2-7; cdr3_aa: CASSFRQGFDQYF; cdr3_nt: TGTGCCAGCAGCTTTCGACAGGGATTCGACCAGTACTTC
clone_size: NA; v_call: TRBV4-1; d_call: TRBD2; cdr3_length: 16; j_call: TRBJ2-3; cdr3_aa: CASSLLGGLAQDTQYF; cdr3_nt: TGCGCCAGCAGCCTCCTTGGGGGACTAGCCCAGGATACGCAGTATTTT
clone_size: NA; v_call: TRBV5-1; d_call: NA; cdr3_length: 15; j_call: TRBJ2-1; cdr3_aa: CASSLAQNSYNEQFF; cdr3_nt: TGCGCCAGCAGCCTAGCGCAAAACTCCTACAATGAGCAGTTCTTC
clone_size: NA; v_call: TRBV28; d_call: TRBD2; cdr3_length: 15; j_call: TRBJ2-2; cdr3_aa: CASRRLAGAPGELFF; cdr3_nt: TGTGCCAGCAGGCGACTAGCGGGAGCCCCCGGGGAGCTGTTTTTT
clone_size: NA; v_call: TRBV5-1; d_call: TRBD1; cdr3_length: 13; j_call: TRBJ1-2; cdr3_aa: CASSATGDYGYTF; cdr3_nt: TGCGCCAGCAGCGCTACAGGGGACTATGGCTACACCTTC
clone_size: NA; v_call: TRBV4-2; d_call: TRBD2; cdr3_length: 16; j_call: TRBJ2-7; cdr3_aa: CASSQEGTSGVYEQYF; cdr3_nt: TGTGCCAGCAGCCAAGAAGGGACTAGCGGAGTCTACGAGCAGTACTTC
clone_size: NA; v_call: TRBV5-4; d_call: NA; cdr3_length: 13; j_call: TRBJ1-2; cdr3_aa: CASSLVGDYGYTF; cdr3_nt: TGTGCCAGCAGCTTGGTAGGGGACTATGGCTACACCTTC
clone_size: NA; v_call: TRBV6-1; d_call: NA; cdr3_length: 12; j_call: TRBJ2-3; cdr3_aa: CASARERYTQYF; cdr3_nt: TGTGCCTCCGCCAGGGAACGGTATACGCAGTATTTT